The rows below give T cell receptor beta chains drawn from one sample of a study of T cell responses to AZD1222 COVID-19 vaccine. Libraries were prepared by immunoSEQ multiplex PCR; TCRdb keeps only in-frame clonotypes and omits some of them. Here the sample spans 140,000 to 150,000 clones, approximately 85% being singletons. The material was peripheral blood, obtained on day 0 of MenACWY control vaccination. Receptors originate from an adult in good health. Each CDR3 is given with its conserved first and last residue. Fields, in order: D gene, J gene, V gene, clone size, CDR3 protein, CDR3 DNA. A D gene is named only where the DNA matches it firmly. Size values are once, few and many counts, or a class for expanded clones, and some rows have none.

>-|TRBJ2-3|TRBV6-5|-
CASRPPGGTDTQYF
TGTGCCAGCCGCCCCCCCGGGGGCACAGATACGCAGTATTTT
>-|TRBJ1-5|TRBV23-1|-
CASSQRERSNQPQHF
TGCGCCAGCAGTCAAAGGGAGAGGAGCAATCAGCCCCAGCATTTT
>TRBD1|TRBJ1-5|TRBV5-1|-
CASREGADQPQHF
TGCGCCAGCAGGGAGGGGGCAGATCAGCCCCAGCATTTT
>-|TRBJ1-2|TRBV5-1|-
CASSLPQLGYGYTF
TGCGCCAGCAGCTTGCCACAGCTTGGGTATGGCTACACCTTC
>-|TRBJ2-1|TRBV7-7|once
CASSPTRQLNSYNEQFF
TGTGCCAGCAGCCCGACGCGACAGCTTAACTCCTACAATGAGCAGTTCTTC
>-|TRBJ2-5|TRBV2|once
CASSEGSLDRWVKKETQYF
TGTGCCAGCAGTGAGGGATCCCTGGACAGATGGGTCAAGAAAGAGACCCAGTACTTC
>-|TRBJ2-3|TRBV5-8|-
CASSLTDTQYF
TGTGCCAGCAGCCTGACTGATACGCAGTATTTT
>TRBD1|TRBJ1-4|TRBV4-1|-
CASSQDGSGQGFEKLFF
TGCGCCAGCAGCCAAGATGGATCGGGACAGGGTTTTGAAAAACTGTTTTTT
>-|TRBJ2-5|TRBV19|once
CASSIRDPVKTQYF
TGTGCCAGTAGTATCCGGGACCCCGTGAAGACCCAGTACTTC
>-|TRBJ1-1|TRBV27|-
CASSLGLIGTEAFF
TGTGCCAGCAGTTTAGGGCTCATCGGGACTGAAGCTTTCTTT
>-|TRBJ2-1|TRBV3-1/TRBV3-2|-
CASSQGPRAGNEQFF
TGTGCCAGCAGCCAAGGCCCCAGGGCTGGCAATGAGCAGTTCTTC
>-|TRBJ1-4|TRBV16|-
CASSQDTSTNEKLFF
TGTGCCAGCAGCCAGGACACCTCAACTAATGAAAAACTGTTTTTT
>-|TRBJ2-2|TRBV7-8|-
CASSPITRTGELFF
TGTGCCAGCAGCCCGATCACACGCACCGGGGAGCTGTTTTTT
>-|TRBJ2-2|TRBV6-2/TRBV6-3|once
CASSSYTGELFF
TGTGCCAGCAGTAGCTACACCGGGGAGCTGTTTTTT
>TRBD2|TRBJ2-2|TRBV29-1|-
CSGRGVSGELFF
TGCAGCGGTCGGGGGGTGAGCGGGGAGCTGTTTTTT
>-|TRBJ1-6|TRBV6-6|-
CASRLLQVGPLHF
TGTGCCAGCAGGCTATTACAAGTGGGCCCCCTCCACTTT
>-|TRBJ1-2|TRBV5-4|-
CASSSPDGRYGYTF
TGTGCCAGCAGCTCCCCCGACGGCCGCTATGGCTACACCTTC
>TRBD1|TRBJ1-1|TRBV7-6|-
CASSGQGGEGTEAFF
TGTGCCAGCAGCGGCCAAGGGGGCGAGGGGACTGAAGCTTTCTTT
>-|TRBJ2-7|TRBV19|-
CASSVRGSYEQYF
TGTGCCAGTAGTGTAAGAGGCTCCTACGAGCAGTACTTC
>-|TRBJ1-6|TRBV18|few
CASSPARTPNSPLHF
TGTGCCAGCTCACCAGCTCGAACCCCTAATTCACCCCTCCACTTT
>-|TRBJ1-5|TRBV10-3|once
CAISESLGNQPQHF
TGTGCCATCAGTGAGTCTCTAGGCAATCAGCCCCAGCATTTT
>-|TRBJ1-1|TRBV5-4|-
CASSGDTSNTEAFF
TGTGCCAGCAGCGGGGACACCTCGAACACTGAAGCTTTCTTT
>TRBD2|TRBJ2-3|TRBV7-3|-
CASSPLASSTDTQYF
TGTGCCAGCAGCCCACTAGCGTCAAGCACAGATACGCAGTATTTT
>TRBD1|TRBJ2-7|TRBV5-4|-
CASSLVGDRGQYF
TGTGCCAGCAGCTTGGTTGGGGACAGGGGGCAGTACTTC
>TRBD1|TRBJ1-1|TRBV5-1|-
CASSPGQRPMNTEAFF
TGCGCCAGCAGCCCGGGACAGAGACCAATGAACACTGAAGCTTTCTTT
>TRBD1|TRBJ2-2|TRBV6-5|-
CASSNRGLAGELFF
TGTGCCAGCAGCAACAGGGGGCTAGCCGGGGAGCTGTTTTTT
>-|TRBJ1-1|TRBV5-1|-
CASSRTRGLMNTEAFF
TGCGCCAGCAGCCGAACCCGGGGATTAATGAACACTGAAGCTTTCTTT
>-|TRBJ1-2|TRBV7-8|once
CASSEVGGAYGYTF
TGTGCCAGCAGCGAGGTTGGGGGGGCGTATGGCTACACCTTC
>-|TRBJ1-2|TRBV7-3|-
CARGILGTTNYGYTF
TGTGCCAGGGGAATTTTGGGCACAACTAACTATGGCTACACCTTC
>-|TRBJ1-5|TRBV19|-
CASSIRVNQPQHF
TGTGCCAGTAGTATCAGGGTTAATCAGCCCCAGCATTTT
>-|TRBJ1-4|TRBV19|-
CASSSAGNLGEKLFF
TGTGCCAGTAGTTCTGCCGGGAATTTAGGAGAAAAACTGTTTTTT
>-|TRBJ2-7|TRBV11-2|-
CASSFAGSYEQYF
TGTGCCAGCAGCTTTGCGGGGTCCTACGAGCAGTACTTC
>TRBD1|TRBJ1-6|TRBV11-3|-
CASSLILQGAPASPLHF
TGTGCCAGCAGCTTGATTCTTCAGGGGGCGCCTGCATCACCCCTCCACTTT
>-|TRBJ1-1|TRBV10-2|-
CASSEDPLLGTEAFF
TGCGCCAGCAGTGAGGACCCCCTTTTGGGCACTGAAGCTTTCTTT
>-|TRBJ2-7|TRBV5-4|-
CASSPDSYEQYF
TGTGCCAGCAGCCCGGACTCCTACGAGCAGTACTTC
>TRBD2|TRBJ2-3|TRBV4-2|-
CASSQGLAGGTDTQYF
TGTGCCAGCAGCCAAGGACTAGCGGGGGGCACAGATACGCAGTATTTT
>-|TRBJ2-2|TRBV28|once
CASRPPGFGTGELFF
TGTGCCAGCAGGCCCCCGGGGTTTGGCACCGGGGAGCTGTTTTTT
>TRBD1|TRBJ2-7|TRBV15|few
CATSRETPSYGQGAGEQYF
TGTGCCACCAGCAGAGAAACCCCCTCCTACGGACAGGGCGCGGGCGAGCAGTACTTC
>-|TRBJ1-1|TRBV3-1/TRBV3-2|-
CASSPTSNTEAFF
TGTGCCAGCAGCCCAACATCTAACACTGAAGCTTTCTTT
>-|TRBJ1-5|TRBV28|-
CASSFGSQPQHF
TGTGCCAGCAGTTTCGGTAGTCAGCCCCAGCATTTT
>-|TRBJ2-5|TRBV10-1|-
CASSGNLAETQYF
TGCGCCAGCAGTGGGAACTTAGCAGAGACCCAGTACTTC
>-|TRBJ1-1|TRBV7-2|-
CASSPMGGNTEAFF
TGTGCCAGCAGCCCGATGGGGGGCAACACTGAAGCTTTCTTT